The rows below give T cell receptor beta chains drawn from one sample of a study of blood T cell repertoires in COVID-19. Using immunoSEQ multiplex PCR, the repertoire was profiled, and TCRdb retains in-frame clones only, with some absent. The sample includes 200,000 to 300,000 clones, under 90% of them seen just once. Sequences were obtained from peripheral blood. The source of these receptors is a man between 60 and 75 years old with acute or convalescent COVID-19. Both conserved end residues are part of each CDR3. The order of the fields is D gene, V gene, clone size, J gene, CDR3 protein, CDR3 DNA. A D gene is named only where the DNA matches it firmly. Expanded clones are given a class, and other clones once, few, many or no size at all.

D gene: -; V gene: TRBV6-5; clone size: -; J gene: TRBJ2-7; CDR3 protein: CASSQRVQGSYEQYF; CDR3 DNA: TGTGCCAGCAGCCAAAGGGTCCAGGGGTCCTACGAGCAGTACTTC
D gene: TRBD1; V gene: TRBV7-9; clone size: -; J gene: TRBJ2-7; CDR3 protein: CASSGNRGIGAYEQYF; CDR3 DNA: TGTGCCAGCAGCGGAAACAGGGGGATTGGGGCCTACGAGCAGTACTTC
D gene: -; V gene: TRBV15; clone size: -; J gene: TRBJ1-5; CDR3 protein: CATSGTGTDLNQPQHF; CDR3 DNA: TGTGCCACCAGCGGGACCGGGACTGACCTCAATCAGCCCCAGCATTTT
D gene: TRBD2; V gene: TRBV27; clone size: -; J gene: TRBJ2-5; CDR3 protein: CASSFSRTSGYQETQYF; CDR3 DNA: TGTGCCAGCAGTTTCTCTAGGACTAGCGGCTACCAAGAGACCCAGTACTTC
D gene: -; V gene: TRBV9; clone size: -; J gene: TRBJ2-1; CDR3 protein: CASSGTGLSYNEQFF; CDR3 DNA: TGTGCCAGCAGCGGTACAGGGCTGTCCTACAATGAGCAGTTCTTC
D gene: TRBD2; V gene: TRBV7-8; clone size: -; J gene: TRBJ2-4; CDR3 protein: CASSLREIRIQYF; CDR3 DNA: TGTGCCAGCTCCTTGCGGGAGATCCGCATTCAGTACTTC
D gene: -; V gene: TRBV7-3; clone size: once; J gene: TRBJ2-7; CDR3 protein: CASSPGGGPDEQYF; CDR3 DNA: TGTGCCAGCAGCCCTGGGGGGGGGCCCGACGAGCAGTACTTC
D gene: -; V gene: TRBV29-1; clone size: -; J gene: TRBJ1-1; CDR3 protein: CSGTDSSWTEAFF; CDR3 DNA: TGCAGCGGTACGGACAGTTCGTGGACTGAAGCTTTCTTT
D gene: TRBD2; V gene: TRBV7-3; clone size: -; J gene: TRBJ2-3; CDR3 protein: CASSLLAGPTDTQYF; CDR3 DNA: TGTGCCAGCAGCTTATTAGCGGGCCCCACAGATACGCAGTATTTT
D gene: TRBD1; V gene: TRBV11-2; clone size: -; J gene: TRBJ2-7; CDR3 protein: CASSPGQGIHEQYF; CDR3 DNA: TGTGCCAGCAGCCCAGGACAGGGTATCCACGAGCAGTACTTC